Shown below are 28 T cell receptor beta chains from a single sample sequenced in a study of regulatory T cells in long-lasting Graves disease. The time point: persistent/refractory GD, antithyroid drugs over 5 years with positive TRAb. PBMCs provided the RNA from which the TCR library was made. Sequencing libraries for TCR beta were prepared with iRepertoire HTBI primers and Arm-PCR of CDR3 regions. MiXCR, run by TCRdb on the multiplex PCR reads, gives a single entry per CDR3 protein. Altogether approximately 380,000 distinct CDR3 sequences are present, less than 25% being singletons, with the ten largest covering roughly 20%. The specimen was peripheral blood mononuclear cells (PBMCs), collected when the disease was refractory, from a patient treated with antithyroid drugs. The receptors come from a female donor with Graves disease.

This clonotype was seen many times. The chain combines TRBV12-3 or TRBV12-4 with TRBJ1-1; perhaps TRBD1 as D (5 bases). V lost 4 bases, J lost 7 bases, and 10 bases lay in between. The CDR3 has 12 amino acids. DNA for the CDR3: TGTGCCAGCAGTTGGGGGACGGTTGAAGCTTTCTTT. Protein sequence: CASSWGTVEAFF.

In its sample, this clonotype was seen a few times. This rearrangement joins TRBV2 to TRBJ1-3; 8 bases are a match to TRBD1. The CDR3 extends over 16 amino acids. Germline V CDR1 and CDR2: SNHLY, FYNNEI. V shed 5 bases and J 1 base; nucleotides not matched to a gene: 7. The CDR3 DNA reads TGTGCCAGCAGTCCCACAGGGGGAGCTTCTGGAAACACCATATATTTT. Translation: CASSPTGGASGNTIYF. The full variable domain, completed using reference TRBV2 and TRBJ1-3, is EPEVTQTPSHQVTQMGQEVILRCVPISNHLYFYWYRQILGQKVEFLVSFYNNEISEKSEIFDDQFSVERPDGSNFTLKIRSTKLEDSAMYFCASSPTGGASGNTIYFGEGSWLTVV.

The chain recombines TRBV29-1 with TRBJ2-5; D is unresolved. Germline CDR1 SQVTM, CDR2 ANQGSEA. This CDR3 comprises 13 residues. Between the trimmed V and J ends, which lost 0 bases and 4 bases, there was a span of 9 bases. Here the CDR3 reads CSVEEPPGETQYF. CDR3 DNA sequence: TGCAGCGTTGAAGAGCCCCCGGGAGAGACCCAGTACTTC.

This clonotype was counted many times. V is TRBV20-1 and J is TRBJ2-5; D uncertain. The CDR3 is 14 amino acids. Trimming took off 0 bases at V and 0 bases at J, with 8 bases between the two ends. Per the germline V gene, CDR1 is DFQATT and CDR2 is SNEGSKA (reference sequence). The CDR3: CSARDARNQETQYF. The CDR3 DNA sequence: TGCAGTGCTAGAGATGCCCGCAACCAAGAGACCCAGTACTTC.

This clonotype was observed many times. This sequence joins TRBV27 and TRBJ1-5; D perhaps matches TRBD1 (5 bases). Per the germline V gene, CDR1 is MNHEY and CDR2 is SMNVEV (reference sequence). The CDR3 spans 14 residues. V lost 5 bases and J lost 8, with 16 bases in between. The CDR3 bases are TGTGCCAGCAGTCCCTGGACTGGGGGTAAGCCCCAGCATTTT. This translates into CASSPWTGGKPQHF.

The chain carries TRBV3-1 and TRBJ2-1, with 8 bases matching TRBD2. This CDR3 spans 16 amino acids. J gave up 8 bases and V 4 bases, and 13 bases lay outside the gene matches. Germline CDR1 and CDR2: LGHDT and YNNKEL (reference sequence). CDR3 coding DNA: TGTGCCAGCAGCCCAGTAGCGGGAAGGGGTCGCGATGAGCAGTTCTTC. Its protein product is CASSPVAGRGRDEQFF.

This clonotype was counted at least ten times. V usage is TRBV4-1 and J usage is TRBJ2-5, with TRBD2 matching 10 bases. In germline, CDR1 is MGHRA, CDR2 YSYEKL. V was clipped by 1 base and J by 4 bases; unmatched bases: 0. The CDR3 spans 14 residues. The CDR3 loop is CASSQGLAGETQYF. CDR3 DNA sequence: TGCGCCAGCAGCCAAGGACTAGCGGGAGAGACCCAGTACTTC.

There are many counts of this clonotype. CDR3 region: CASSRGEGPTFF. The CDR3 DNA sequence: TGTGCCAGCAGTAGGGGGGAAGGCCCCACTTTCTTT. The chain carries TRBV28 and TRBJ1-1; D is possibly TRBD1 (6 bases). The CDR3 contains 12 residues. Per the germline V gene, CDR1 is MDHEN and CDR2 is SYDVKM. V was cut by 5 bases and J by 12 bases, with 16 bases left in between.

The gene calls are TRBV20-1 and TRBJ1-5; 10 bases map to TRBD1. This CDR3 has 13 residues. Per germline, CDR1 DFQATT and CDR2 SNEGSKA (reference sequence). V dropped 7 bases and J dropped 5; count of bases not matched to a gene: 5. CDR3 coding DNA: TGCAGTGTAGGACAGGGGGTTGATCAGCCCCAGCATTTT. It encodes CSVGQGVDQPQHF.

This chain links TRBV6-2 or TRBV6-3 with TRBJ2-7, with 9 bases fitting TRBD1. Germline V gives CDR1 MNHEY, CDR2 SVGEGT. The V segment lost 6 bases and the J segment 6 bases; nucleotides outside the gene matches: 9. The CDR3 contains 14 residues. The CDR3 bases are TGTGCCAGCAGCAACGGGGACAGGGTAGGCGAGCAGTACTTC. Translation: CASSNGDRVGEQYF.

In this sample, this clonotype turned up a few times. The chain has TRBV7-9 and TRBJ2-5, with 9 bases aligning to TRBD2. Unmatched junction bases numbered 8, after V lost 4 bases and J lost 5 bases. Germline lookup yields CDR1 SEHNR and CDR2 FQNEAQ (reference sequence). The CDR3 sequence is 15 residues long. The CDR3 DNA reads TGTGCCAGCAGCTCGGCTAGCGGGACGGTGGAGACCCAGTACTTC. This translates into CASSSASGTVETQYF. The full variable domain, completed using reference TRBV7-9 and TRBJ2-5, is DTGVSQNPRHKITKRGQNVTFRCDPISEHNRLYWYRQTLGQGPEFLTYFQNEAQLEKSRLLSDRFSAERPKGSFSTLEIQRTEQGDSAMYLCASSSASGTVETQYFGPGTRLLVL.

This clonotype was seen ten or more times. V usage is TRBV6-1 and J usage is TRBJ2-5; 9 nucleotides match TRBD1. Per germline, CDR1 MNHNS and CDR2 SASEGT. The CDR3 sequence is 15 residues long. V lost 10 bases, J lost 5 bases, and 14 bases stayed unmatched. In DNA, the CDR3 is TGTGCCACCATGCGCCTGGGACAGGGTGGGGAGACCCAGTACTTC. Translating it yields CATMRLGQGGETQYF.

This clonotype was counted between two and nine times. The CDR3 ends on some other residue instead of the conserved phenylalanine or tryptophan, so this is likely a read error. The chain is built from TRBV2 and TRBJ1-2; maybe TRBD1 (5 bases). The CDR3 contains 13 residues. The germline gives CDR1 SNHLY, CDR2 FYNNEI. V was trimmed by 10 bases and J by 8 bases, leaving 20 bases between them. CDR3 bases: TGTGCCACCCGGATCATAGGGGCAGGAGGCTACACCCTC. Its protein is CATRIIGAGGYTL.

This chain connects TRBV7-8 to TRBJ2-1, with a tentative D call TRBD2 (6 bases). Trimming cost V 0 bases and J 3 bases, with 9 bases left between them. This CDR3 comprises 15 residues. Germline V gene lookup returns CDR1 SGHVS and CDR2 FQNEAQ. CDR3 bases: TGTGCCAGCAGCTTAGCGCAGGACTACTACAATGAGCAGTTCTTC. This encodes CASSLAQDYYNEQFF.

This chain uses TRBV20-1 with TRBJ2-5; 9 nucleotides agree with TRBD2. Losses at the gene ends were 1 base for V and 2 bases for J; bases not matched to a gene: 5. The CDR3 sequence is 15 residues long. Germline V gives CDR1 DFQATT, CDR2 SNEGSKA (reference sequence). Here the CDR3 reads CSARAPAGGQETQYF. The DNA of the CDR3 is TGCAGTGCTAGAGCCCCCGCGGGAGGGCAAGAGACCCAGTACTTC.

The CDR3 loop is CASMVQVHQPQHF. CDR3 nucleotides: TGTGCCAGCATGGTCCAGGTTCATCAGCCCCAGCATTTT. The rearrangement links TRBV6-1 to TRBJ1-5; D gene ambiguous. This CDR3 has 13 residues. V was pared by 7 bases and J by 5 bases, with 12 bases between. CDR1 is MNHNS, CDR2 SASEGT, per germline.

This clonotype was seen many times. V is TRBV2 and J is TRBJ2-7; TRBD2 matches at 10 bases. Germline V gives CDR1 SNHLY, CDR2 FYNNEI. V trimming: 0 bases; J trimming: 9 bases; junction bases outside the gene matches: 8. This CDR3 has 15 amino acids. The CDR3 bases are TGTGCCAGCAGTGAAGCTAAGCGGGAGGGCCCTGGGCAGTACTTC. This encodes CASSEAKREGPGQYF.

The gene calls are TRBV18 and TRBJ2-7; D is unresolved. The V end was cut by 4 bases, the J end by 5 bases, with 21 bases between. The CDR3 totals 16 residues. Germline loops: CDR1 KGHSH, CDR2 LQKENI. This chain's CDR3 is CASSLPVGSRGDEQYF. CDR3 coding DNA: TGTGCCAGCTCACTACCGGTGGGATCACGCGGAGACGAGCAGTACTTC. Based on the CDR3 plus reference TRBV18 and TRBJ2-7, the full variable domain is NAGVMQNPRHLVRRRGQEARLRCSPMKGHSHVYWYRQLPEEGLKFMVYLQKENIIDESGMPKERFSAEFPKEGPSILRIQQVVRGDSAAYFCASSLPVGSRGDEQYFGPGTRLTVT.

For the CDR3, the DNA is TGTGCCAGCAGTTACTCGTCTATCACAGACGAGCAGTACTTC. It translates to CASSYSSITDEQYF. The chain employs TRBV6-5 and TRBJ2-7; D gene uncertain. Between the trimmed V and J ends, which lost 0 bases and 5 bases, there was a span of 11 bases. This CDR3 contains 14 residues. Germline V gene data show CDR1 as MNHEY and CDR2 as SVGAGI.

This clonotype was recorded at least ten times. The V and J genes are TRBV10-3 and TRBJ2-7; D perhaps matches TRBD1 (6 bases). The V gene's germline CDR1 is ENHRY and CDR2 SYGVKD. The CDR3 sequence is 13 residues long. The V end lost 4 bases, the J end lost 1 base, and 8 bases lay between the germline ends. The CDR3, as DNA: TGTGCCATCAGTGGGGACATTTCCTACGAGCAGTACTTC. Its translation: CAISGDISYEQYF.

CDR3: CASKQGAYEQYF. The CDR3 coding sequence is TGTGCCAGCAAGCAGGGGGCCTACGAGCAGTACTTC. This chain uses TRBV27 with TRBJ2-7, with 7 bases lining up with TRBD1. Germline assignment: CDR1 MNHEY and CDR2 SMNVEV (reference sequence). This CDR3 spans 12 amino acids. The V gene end was trimmed by 7 bases and the J gene end by 2 bases; junction bases not matched to a gene: 2.

Many counts were recorded for this clonotype. The rearrangement uses TRBV6-1 and TRBJ1-1; 7 bases agree with TRBD1. The CDR3 has 13 amino acids. The V and J ends lost 10 bases and 0 bases, in that order; junction bases with no gene match: 5. CDR1 and CDR2 from the germline V gene are MNHNS and SASEGT. The CDR3 DNA follows: TGTGCCACTGTGGGACAGATGAACACTGAAGCTTTCTTT. Amino acids: CATVGQMNTEAFF.

This clonotype appeared many times. The rearrangement links TRBV27 to TRBJ1-6; D is uncertain. The CDR3 contains 14 residues. Trimming took 5 bases from V and 13 from J, leaving 18 bases between them. The germline V gene has CDR1 MNHEY and CDR2 SMNVEV (reference sequence). The CDR3 DNA reads as TGTGCCAGCAGTCTTCAACAGTCCCGGGTGCCCCTCCACTTT. This sequence encodes CASSLQQSRVPLHF.

The sample holds one count of this clonotype. This CDR3 fails to terminate in the conserved phenylalanine or tryptophan, so it likely reflects a read error. The chain couples TRBV5-6 to TRBJ1-2, with a possible D match to TRBD1 (5 bases). This CDR3 spans 15 amino acids. V lost 5 bases and J lost 3, with 17 bases in between. Germline V lookup: CDR1 SGHDT, CDR2 YYEEEE. The CDR3 DNA follows: TGTGCCAGCAGATTTTTTGGCAGGGAAGACTATGGCTACACCCTC. It is translated as CASRFFGREDYGYTL.

The rearrangement uses TRBV28 and TRBJ2-2; 7 bases map to TRBD2. In germline, CDR1 is MDHEN, CDR2 SYDVKM. The CDR3 contains 15 residues. With 8 bases clipped from V and 0 bases from J, the junction kept 6 bases outside the gene matches. The CDR3, as DNA: TGTGCCAGCGCTAGCGGACCTACGAACACCGGGGAGCTGTTTTTT. It specifies CASASGPTNTGELFF.

This clonotype came up a few times. The chain recombines TRBV12-3 or TRBV12-4 with TRBJ2-2, with D possibly being TRBD1 (5 bases). This CDR3 is 16 amino acids long. Trimming stripped 5 bases from V and 7 bases from J, with 20 bases between. CDR3 DNA: TGTGCCAGCAGTCCCATGACAGTTTATGGAAACGGGGAGCTGTTTTTT. It codes for CASSPMTVYGNGELFF.

The chain recombines TRBV5-5 with TRBJ1-5, with a tentative D call TRBD1 (5 bases). CDR3 length equals 14 residues. V was shortened by 0 bases and J by 7 bases, with 11 bases between the two germline ends. The germline V gene has CDR1 SGHKS and CDR2 YYEKEE (reference sequence). Here the CDR3 reads CASSLAQGRQPQHF. CDR3 bases: TGTGCCAGCAGCTTGGCGCAGGGACGACAGCCCCAGCATTTT.

On this clonotype: This clone may be a read error of a much larger clone one base away. CDR3 loop: CARGTGFGYTF. As DNA, the CDR3 is TGTGCCCGGGGGACAGGCTTTGGCTACACCTTC. The chain joins TRBV30 to TRBJ1-2; 8 positions match TRBD1. The CDR3 contains 11 residues. V was pared by 8 bases and J by 7 bases, with 6 bases of the junction left unmatched. CDR1 is GTSNPN and CDR2 is SVGIG in the germline V gene (reference sequence). Looking up the rest from reference TRBV30 and TRBJ1-2 gives the full variable domain: SQTIHQWPATLVQPVGSPLSLECTVEGTSNPNLYWYRQAAGRGLQLLFYSVGIGQISSEVPQNLSASRPQDRQFILSSKKLLLSDSGFYLCARGTGFGYTFGSGTRLTVV.